The rows below give T cell receptor beta chains drawn from one sample of a study of naive and memory T cell subsets. TCRdb re-analysed the UMI-ligation and nested PCR reads in MiXCR, keeping a single row per CDR3 protein. The table lists roughly 150,000 distinct CDR3 sequences, more than 15% of them singletons, with roughly 0.63% in the top ten. Sequencing was performed on naive CD8+ T cells from blood. The receptors shown here come from a human donor in good health. Both conserved end residues are part of each CDR3. The D gene is left open where the match is weak. Clone size is given for some rows only: seen once, a few or many times, or a class if the clone is expanded.

D gene	clone size	V gene	J gene	CDR3 protein	CDR3 DNA
TRBD2	NA	TRBV28	TRBJ2-1	CASSLGLAETYNEQFF	TGTGCCAGCAGTTTAGGTCTAGCGGAGACTTACAATGAGCAGTTCTTC
TRBD2	few	TRBV29-1	TRBJ2-7	CSVLTSGAYEQYF	TGCAGCGTCCTAACTAGCGGTGCCTACGAGCAGTACTTC
NA	many	TRBV13	TRBJ2-1	CASSPSGDEQFF	TGTGCCAGCAGCCCCTCGGGGGATGAGCAGTTCTTC
NA	once	TRBV6-2/TRBV6-3	TRBJ2-1	CASNPPGSFTYNEQFF	TGTGCCAGCAACCCCCCCGGGAGTTTTACCTACAATGAGCAGTTCTTC
TRBD2	NA	TRBV12-5	TRBJ2-2	CASGFIAGGNTGELFF	TGTGCTAGTGGTTTTATAGCGGGAGGTAACACCGGGGAGCTGTTTTTT
NA	NA	TRBV4-1	TRBJ2-1	CASSQDEANEQFF	TGCGCCAGCAGCCAAGATGAGGCCAATGAGCAGTTCTTC
NA	NA	TRBV20-1	TRBJ2-7	CSARDSRSYEQYF	TGCAGTGCTAGAGATAGCAGGTCCTACGAGCAGTACTTC
NA	once	TRBV4-1	TRBJ1-1	CANSRKEGMNTEAFF	TGCGCCAACAGCCGAAAGGAGGGGATGAACACTGAAGCTTTCTTT
TRBD2	NA	TRBV12-3/TRBV12-4	TRBJ2-5	CASSLGALAGQETQYF	TGTGCCAGCAGTTTAGGGGCCCTAGCGGGGCAAGAGACCCAGTACTTC
NA	few	TRBV12-3/TRBV12-4	TRBJ1-2	CASSLRSGNYGYTF	TGTGCCAGCAGTTTACGATCTGGGAACTATGGCTACACCTTC
TRBD1	NA	TRBV7-9	TRBJ1-1	CASSYRGGTEAFF	TGTGCCAGCAGCTACAGGGGAGGCACTGAGGCTTTCTTT
NA	NA	TRBV18	TRBJ1-1	CASSPRPGSISFNTEAFF	TGTGCCAGCTCACCCCGCCCCGGCAGCATATCCTTTAACACTGAAGCTTTCTTT
NA	few	TRBV24-1	TRBJ2-1	CATSDPSGAAYNEQFF	TGTGCCACCAGTGACCCGTCGGGGGCGGCCTACAATGAGCAGTTCTTC
NA	few	TRBV28	TRBJ2-7	CASSPDRDYEQYF	TGTGCCAGCAGTCCGGACAGAGACTACGAGCAGTACTTC
NA	NA	TRBV24-1	TRBJ1-2	CATSDLTGGDNYGYTF	TGTGCCACCAGTGATTTAACCGGGGGTGATAACTATGGCTACACCTTC
TRBD1	NA	TRBV28	TRBJ2-7	CASSPTGSLNEQYF	TGTGCCAGCAGCCCGACAGGGTCCCTAAACGAGCAGTACTTC
NA	NA	TRBV29-1	TRBJ1-1	CSVVSQGDKAFF	TGCAGCGTTGTATCACAGGGAGATAAAGCTTTCTTT
NA	few	TRBV12-3/TRBV12-4	TRBJ2-3	CASSRITGGDTQYF	TGTGCCAGCAGCCGAATCACTGGGGGAGATACGCAGTATTTT
NA	few	TRBV28	TRBJ2-7	CASTSIGSSYEQYF	TGTGCCAGCACAAGTATTGGGAGCTCCTACGAGCAGTACTTC
NA	few	TRBV14	TRBJ2-7	CASSQDHSEQYF	TGTGCCAGCAGCCAGGATCACTCCGAGCAGTACTTC
TRBD2	NA	TRBV2	TRBJ2-3	CASCTLAGCTDTQYF	TGTGCCAGCTGCACCTTAGCGGGGTGCACAGATACGCAGTATTTT
NA	many	TRBV28	TRBJ2-1	CASSLWLASSNEQFF	TGTGCCAGCAGTTTGTGGCTAGCATCCAGCAATGAGCAGTTCTTC
TRBD1	few	TRBV5-1	TRBJ2-1	CASSLTGVQYNEQFF	TGCGCCAGCAGCTTGACAGGGGTCCAATACAATGAGCAGTTCTTC
NA	few	TRBV28	TRBJ2-4	CASSLTGKNIQYF	TGTGCCAGCAGTTTGACAGGCAAAAACATTCAGTACTTC
TRBD1	few	TRBV9	TRBJ1-1	CASSTPGQGAAEAFF	TGTGCCAGCAGCACGCCGGGACAGGGGGCTGCGGAAGCTTTCTTT
TRBD1	NA	TRBV29-1	TRBJ2-1	CSVEDATGEWYNEQFF	TGCAGCGTTGAAGACGCGACAGGGGAGTGGTACAATGAGCAGTTCTTC
NA	NA	TRBV4-3	TRBJ2-3	CASSQDRTRVDTQYF	TGCGCCAGCAGCCAAGATAGGACCCGTGTGGATACGCAGTATTTT
NA	many	TRBV6-5	TRBJ1-5	CASSSDSNQPQHF	TGTGCCAGCAGTTCGGATAGCAATCAGCCCCAGCATTTT
NA	few	TRBV9	TRBJ1-1	CASTSQENTEAFF	TGTGCCAGCACCAGCCAAGAGAACACTGAAGCTTTCTTT
TRBD2	few	TRBV9	TRBJ2-3	CASSVAGTSGRTDTQYF	TGTGCCAGCAGCGTAGCCGGGACTAGCGGGAGAACAGATACGCAGTATTTT
NA	NA	TRBV11-2	TRBJ2-3	CASSLAGMGLTQYF	TGTGCCAGCAGCTTAGCTGGAATGGGCCTTACGCAGTATTTT
NA	NA	TRBV9	TRBJ1-3	CASSVTGVPGNTIYF	TGTGCCAGCAGCGTAACTGGGGTTCCTGGAAACACCATATATTTT
TRBD2	few	TRBV14	TRBJ2-1	CASSPNFGTSGTFDEQFF	TGTGCCAGCAGCCCTAACTTTGGGACTAGCGGGACGTTCGATGAGCAGTTCTTC
NA	NA	TRBV27	TRBJ2-7	CASSPTPGSMAHEQYF	TGTGCCAGCAGTCCCACCCCAGGGTCTATGGCGCACGAGCAGTACTTC
NA	few	TRBV9	TRBJ2-1	CASSVAEGMNEQFF	TGTGCCAGCAGCGTAGCTGAGGGCATGAATGAGCAGTTCTTC
TRBD1	few	TRBV4-1	TRBJ1-4	CASSPTGSREKLFF	TGCGCCAGCAGCCCGACAGGGTCTCGTGAAAAACTGTTTTTT